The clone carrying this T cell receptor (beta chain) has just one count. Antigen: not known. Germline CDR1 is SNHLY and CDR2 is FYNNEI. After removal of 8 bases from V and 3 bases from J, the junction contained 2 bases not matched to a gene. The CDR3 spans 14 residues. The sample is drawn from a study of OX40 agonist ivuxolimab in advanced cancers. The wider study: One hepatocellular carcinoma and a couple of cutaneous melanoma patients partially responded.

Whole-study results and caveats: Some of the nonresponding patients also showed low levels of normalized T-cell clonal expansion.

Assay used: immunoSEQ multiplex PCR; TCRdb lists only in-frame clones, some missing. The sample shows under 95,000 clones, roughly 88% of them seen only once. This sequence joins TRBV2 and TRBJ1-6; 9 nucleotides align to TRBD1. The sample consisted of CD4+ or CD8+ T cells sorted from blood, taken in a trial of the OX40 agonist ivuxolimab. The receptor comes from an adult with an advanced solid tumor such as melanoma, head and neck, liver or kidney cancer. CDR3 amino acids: CASSDRGYNSPLHF. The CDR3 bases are TGTGCCAGCTCGGACAGGGGCTATAATTCACCCCTCCACTTT.